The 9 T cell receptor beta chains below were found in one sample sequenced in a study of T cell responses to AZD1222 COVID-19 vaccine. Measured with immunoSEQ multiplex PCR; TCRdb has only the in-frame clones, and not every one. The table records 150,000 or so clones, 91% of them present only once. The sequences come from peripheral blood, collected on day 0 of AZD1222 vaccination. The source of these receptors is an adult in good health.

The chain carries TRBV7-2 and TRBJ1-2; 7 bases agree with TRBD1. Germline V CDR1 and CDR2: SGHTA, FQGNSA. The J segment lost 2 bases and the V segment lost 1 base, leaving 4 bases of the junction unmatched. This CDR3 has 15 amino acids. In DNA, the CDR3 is TGTGCCAGCAGCTTAGGGCCAGGGGGGAACTATGGCTACACCTTC. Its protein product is CASSLGPGGNYGYTF.

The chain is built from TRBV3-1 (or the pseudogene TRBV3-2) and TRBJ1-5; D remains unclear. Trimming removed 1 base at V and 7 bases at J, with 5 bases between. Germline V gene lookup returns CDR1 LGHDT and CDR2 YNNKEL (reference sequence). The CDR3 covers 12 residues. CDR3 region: CASSQAQQPQHF. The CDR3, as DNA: TGTGCCAGCAGCCAAGCCCAGCAGCCCCAGCATTTT.

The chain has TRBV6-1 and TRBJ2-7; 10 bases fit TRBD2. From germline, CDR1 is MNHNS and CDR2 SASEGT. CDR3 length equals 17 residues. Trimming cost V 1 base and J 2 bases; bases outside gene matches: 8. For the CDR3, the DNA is TGTGCCAGCAGTGAAGGCAGGACTAGCGGCTCCGCCTACGAGCAGTACTTC. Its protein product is CASSEGRTSGSAYEQYF.

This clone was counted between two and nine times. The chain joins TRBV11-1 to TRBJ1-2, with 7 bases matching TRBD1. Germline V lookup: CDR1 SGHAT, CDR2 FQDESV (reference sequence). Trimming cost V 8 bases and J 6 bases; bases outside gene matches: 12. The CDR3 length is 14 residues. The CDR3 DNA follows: TGTGCCAGCGGACATACAGGGACAGAGGATGGCTACACCTTC. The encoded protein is CASGHTGTEDGYTF.

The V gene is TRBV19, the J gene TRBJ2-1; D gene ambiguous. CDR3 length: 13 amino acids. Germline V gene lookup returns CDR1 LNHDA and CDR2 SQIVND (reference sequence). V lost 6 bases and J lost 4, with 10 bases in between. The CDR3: CASSFLGYNEQFF. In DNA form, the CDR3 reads TGTGCCAGTAGCTTTCTTGGGTACAATGAGCAGTTCTTC.

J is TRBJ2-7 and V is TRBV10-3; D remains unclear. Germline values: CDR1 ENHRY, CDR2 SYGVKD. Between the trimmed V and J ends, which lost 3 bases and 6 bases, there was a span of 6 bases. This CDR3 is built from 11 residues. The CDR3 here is CAISDQSEQYF. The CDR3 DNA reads TGTGCCATCAGTGACCAATCCGAGCAGTACTTC.

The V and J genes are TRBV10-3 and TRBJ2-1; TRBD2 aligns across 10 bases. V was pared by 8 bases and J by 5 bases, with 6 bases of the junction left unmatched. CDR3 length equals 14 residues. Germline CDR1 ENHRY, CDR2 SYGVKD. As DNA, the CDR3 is TGTGCCATCGGAAGCGGGAGGGAAAACAATGAGCAGTTCTTC. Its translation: CAIGSGRENNEQFF.

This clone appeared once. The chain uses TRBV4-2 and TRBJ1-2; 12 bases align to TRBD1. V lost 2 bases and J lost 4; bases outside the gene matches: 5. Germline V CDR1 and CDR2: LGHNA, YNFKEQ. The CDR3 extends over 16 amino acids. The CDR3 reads CASSQRDRGLSYGYTF. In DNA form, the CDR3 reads TGTGCCAGCAGCCAAAGGGACAGGGGGCTTAGCTATGGCTACACCTTC.

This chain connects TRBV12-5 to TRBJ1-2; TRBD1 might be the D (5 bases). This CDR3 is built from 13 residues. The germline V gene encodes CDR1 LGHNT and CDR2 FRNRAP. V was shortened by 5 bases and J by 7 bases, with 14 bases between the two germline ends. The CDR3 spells CASGDGGGVGYTF. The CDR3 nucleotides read TGTGCTAGTGGTGACGGGGGAGGGGTTGGCTACACCTTC.